This T cell receptor (beta chain) stems from a study of blood T cell repertoires in COVID-19. Turning to the study itself: Samples came from the United States, Italy and Spain, spanning acute and convalescent COVID-19. The cDNA or gDNA used as material had been derived from T cells, B-cell-depleted T cells, or PBMCs.

CDR3 length: 13 amino acids. This clone was recorded a few times. Original data processing: Reference gene primers were amplified, and this amplification served to estimate nucleated cell counts. The table came from immunoSEQ multiplex PCR; TCRdb's copy has only in-frame clones and leaves some out. V and J calls and clone size are those listed in that table; D and trimming were worked out from the DNA. The table shows 150,000 or so clones, with approximately 80% occurring only once. The rearrangement joins TRBV21-1 to TRBJ2-7; the D call in the table, TRBD1, was not verified against the DNA. TRBV21-1 corresponds to a pseudogene. This clonotype was sampled from a woman aged 55-69 years with acute or convalescent COVID-19. Sequencing was performed on peripheral blood. This CDR3 is CASNGTGGFGQYV. The CDR3 DNA reads as TGTGCCAGCAATGGGACAGGGGGCTTCGGGCAGTACGTC.